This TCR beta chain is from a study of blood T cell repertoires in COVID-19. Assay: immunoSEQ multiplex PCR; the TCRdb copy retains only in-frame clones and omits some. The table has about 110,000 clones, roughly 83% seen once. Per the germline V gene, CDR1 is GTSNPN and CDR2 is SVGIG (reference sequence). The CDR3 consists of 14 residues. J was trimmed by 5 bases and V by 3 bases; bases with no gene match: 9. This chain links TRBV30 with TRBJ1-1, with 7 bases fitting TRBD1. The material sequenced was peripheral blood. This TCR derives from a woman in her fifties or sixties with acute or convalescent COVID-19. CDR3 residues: CAWSPAGGRTEAFF. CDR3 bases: TGTGCCTGGAGCCCTGCAGGGGGTAGGACTGAAGCTTTCTTT.